These 31 T cell receptor beta chains were sequenced from one sample in a study of T-cell memory formation after mild COVID-19. TCRdb reanalysed the 5' RACE reads using MiXCR and keeps one entry per CDR3 protein. This sample has about 110,000 distinct CDR3 sequences, with about 15% found just once. Sequenced: PBMCs or a T cell subset sorted from them (not recorded which). The source is a man aged 18 to 30 who had mild COVID-19 (a few samples of this study predate the infection). Cell type and time point are not known.

In this sample, this clonotype turned up a few times. The V gene is TRBV7-8, the J gene TRBJ1-4; D is undetermined. This CDR3 spans 17 amino acids. V dropped 1 base and J dropped 3 bases, with 15 bases sitting between them. Germline V CDR1 and CDR2: SGHVS, FQNEAQ. Written as DNA, the CDR3 is TGTGCCAGCAGCTTAGGTGGGAATGGGGTGGCTAATGAAAAACTGTTTTTT. This translates into CASSLGGNGVANEKLFF.

The rearrangement links TRBV3-1 to TRBJ2-3; a weak D match, TRBD2 (5 bases). CDR3 length: 16 amino acids. CDR1 LGHDT and CDR2 YNNKEL come from the germline V gene (reference sequence). V lost 1 base and J 0 bases, leaving 11 bases between the germline ends. The CDR3 is CASSQVLGASTDTQYF. CDR3 nucleotides: TGTGCCAGCAGCCAAGTCTTGGGAGCTAGCACAGATACGCAGTATTTT.

This clonotype was found a few times. This sequence joins TRBV7-9 and TRBJ1-1; D ambiguous. The length of the CDR3 is 14 residues. Germline CDR1 is SEHNR and CDR2 is FQNEAQ (reference sequence). Trimming took 4 bases from V and 1 from J, leaving 10 bases between them. DNA of the CDR3: TGTGCCAGCAGCTCCTTAGAGCAGAACACTGAAGCTTTCTTT. Amino acids: CASSSLEQNTEAFF.

About this clonotype: Being one base from a much bigger clone, this may be a read error. The J gene is TRBJ1-1, the V gene TRBV21-1; TRBD1, the table's D call, lacks a check against the DNA. TRBV21-1 is listed as a pseudogene. The CDR3 loop spans 16 amino acids. CDR3 residues: CAIKRGMGVLNTEAFF. Written as DNA, the CDR3 is TGTGCCATCAAACGGGGCATGGGGGTCCTGAACACTGAAGCTTTCTTT.

The gene calls are TRBV12-3 or TRBV12-4 and TRBJ2-1, with D unresolved. The CDR3 length is 14 residues. V gave up 4 bases and J gave up 7 bases, with 14 bases separating them. CDR3 residues: CASSSAEGGNEQFF. The DNA for the CDR3 is TGTGCCAGCAGTTCGGCCGAAGGTGGGAATGAGCAGTTCTTC.

In its sample, this clonotype was seen a few times. V is TRBV30 and J is TRBJ2-7; D is possibly TRBD1 (5 bases). Trimming pared 3 bases from V and 7 bases from J, leaving 13 bases between. The CDR3 runs to 12 residues. Germline assignment: CDR1 GTSNPN and CDR2 SVGIG (reference sequence). This chain's CDR3 is CAWRASGLEQYF. CDR3 nucleotides: TGTGCCTGGAGGGCGTCAGGGCTTGAGCAGTACTTC.

V is TRBV11-2 and J is TRBJ2-4; a possible D gene is TRBD2 (6 bases). The CDR3 covers 13 residues. V was pared by 5 bases and J by 5 bases, with 10 bases between. Germline CDR1 and CDR2: SGHAT and FQNNGV. The CDR3 DNA reads as TGTGCCAGCAGCGCGCCGGGGGAAAACATTCAGTACTTC. This translates into CASSAPGENIQYF.

This clonotype was observed a handful of times. The chain joins TRBV7-8 to TRBJ2-7, with 11 bases that match TRBD2. V lost 7 bases and J lost 9; bases outside the gene matches: 14. Germline V gene data show CDR1 as SGHVS and CDR2 as FQNEAQ. This CDR3 has 15 residues. DNA for the CDR3: TGTGCCAGCACCCAACGGAGGCTAGCGGGGGGCCGGCAGTACTTC. Its translation: CASTQRRLAGGRQYF.

This clonotype was counted ten times or more. The chain employs TRBV6-1 and TRBJ2-1, with TRBD2 matching 9 bases. V lost 6 bases to trimming and J lost 5 bases; unmatched junction nucleotides: 8. Germline CDR1 reads MNHNS; CDR2 reads SASEGT. The CDR3 has 15 residues. This chain's CDR3 is CASRTLRLADNEQFF. CDR3 sequence (DNA): TGTGCCAGCAGGACCCTTAGACTAGCGGACAATGAGCAGTTCTTC.

This chain joins TRBV7-8 and TRBJ2-3, with 7 bases aligning to TRBD1. Trimming cost V 2 bases and J 4 bases; bases outside gene matches: 6. Germline assignment: CDR1 SGHVS and CDR2 FQNEAQ. The CDR3 has 15 residues. CDR3 in amino acids: CASSLQGGVADTQYF. In DNA form, the CDR3 reads TGTGCCAGCAGCTTACAAGGGGGCGTGGCAGATACGCAGTATTTT.

The CDR3 here is CASSLPPGLNTGELFF. The CDR3 DNA sequence: TGTGCCAGCAGTTTACCGCCCGGCTTGAACACCGGGGAGCTGTTTTTT. This chain joins TRBV28 and TRBJ2-2; D call uncertain. Germline V CDR1 and CDR2: MDHEN, SYDVKM. This CDR3 has 16 amino acids. V gave up 2 bases and J gave up 1 base, with 11 bases separating them.

Here the CDR3 reads CASSLLPGQSNTGELFF. CDR3 DNA: TGTGCCAGCAGCCTATTACCGGGACAGTCGAACACCGGGGAGCTGTTTTTT. The rearrangement uses TRBV7-2 and TRBJ2-2; 7 bases fit TRBD1. Germline CDR1 reads SGHTA; CDR2 reads FQGNSA. The CDR3 totals 17 residues. Germline trimming cut 5 bases from V and 0 bases from J; bases unmatched to any gene: 9.

The sample holds a few counts of this clonotype. The chain carries TRBV4-1 and TRBJ2-1, with D perhaps being TRBD1 or TRBD2 (6 bases each). This CDR3 spans 14 amino acids. The germline V and J ends were trimmed by 1 base and 7 bases, with 11 bases remaining between them. Germline V gene lookup returns CDR1 MGHRA and CDR2 YSYEKL. The CDR3 spells CASSQAEGGNEQFF. The CDR3 nucleotides are TGCGCCAGCAGCCAAGCGGAGGGGGGTAATGAGCAGTTCTTC.

This sequence joins TRBV5-1 and TRBJ1-6; maybe TRBD1 (6 bases). The germline V and J ends were trimmed by 0 bases and 7 bases, with 11 bases remaining between them. The CDR3 runs to 15 residues. Germline V gene lookup returns CDR1 SGHRS and CDR2 YFSETQ. The CDR3 region is CASSLGTGRNSPLHF. The CDR3 DNA is TGCGCCAGCAGCTTGGGTACAGGGAGGAATTCACCCCTCCACTTT.

The gene calls are TRBV7-6 and TRBJ2-5; the D is unclear. The CDR3 is 11 amino acids. Germline V gene lookup returns CDR1 SGHVS and CDR2 FNYEAQ. V lost 7 bases, J lost 5 bases, and 8 bases lay in between. CDR3 DNA: TGTGCCAGCACCCTCGCCGAGACCCAGTACTTC. This codes for CASTLAETQYF. The full variable domain, in which reference TRBV7-6 and TRBJ2-5 provide the parts outside the CDR3, is GAGVSQSPRYKVTKRGQDVALRCDPISGHVSLYWYRQALGQGPEFLTYFNYEAQQDKSGLPNDRFSAERPEGSISTLTIQRTEQRDSAMYRCASTLAETQYFGPGTRLLVL.

This clonotype was seen only a few times. The V and J genes are TRBV4-2 and TRBJ2-3; 10 nucleotides match TRBD2. V trimming: 0 bases; J trimming: 2 bases; junction bases outside the gene matches: 8. CDR1 and CDR2 (germline): LGHNA, YNFKEQ. This CDR3 contains 18 residues. Written as DNA, the CDR3 is TGTGCCAGCAGCCAAGAAGGATCTAGCGGGGGAGTCACAGATACGCAGTATTTT. It yields the protein CASSQEGSSGGVTDTQYF.

This clonotype turned up a few times. V gene TRBV19 combines with J gene TRBJ1-1; D is undetermined. The V gene's germline CDR1 is LNHDA and CDR2 SQIVND (reference sequence). The V gene lost 5 bases and the J gene lost 0 bases, with 13 bases spanning the gap. The CDR3 spans 15 residues. The CDR3 nucleotides read TGTGCCAGTAGTCTCGGTGGTGGAATGAACACTGAAGCTTTCTTT. This encodes CASSLGGGMNTEAFF.

The CDR3 nucleotides read TGTGCCATGGGGGACAGTAACTATGGCTACACCTTC. It yields the protein CAMGDSNYGYTF. The chain links TRBV10-3 to TRBJ1-2; 7 nucleotides align to TRBD1. Germline CDR1 and CDR2: ENHRY and SYGVKD. V gave up 9 bases and J gave up 1 base; unmatched junction bases: 2. The CDR3 extends over 12 amino acids.

This clonotype was counted between two and nine times. The chain employs TRBV12-3 or TRBV12-4 and TRBJ1-5; 9 nucleotides align to TRBD1. After removal of 6 bases from V and 6 bases from J, the junction contained 18 bases not matched to a gene. The CDR3 totals 18 residues. The CDR3 loop is CASSSGTGFKAPSQPQHF. The DNA for the CDR3 is TGTGCCAGCAGCTCAGGGACAGGGTTTAAGGCCCCAAGTCAGCCCCAGCATTTT.

This clonotype has just a few counts. The chain is built from TRBV6-5 and TRBJ2-7; TRBD1 aligns across 8 bases. The V gene's germline CDR1 is MNHEY and CDR2 SVGAGI. The V gene end was trimmed by 4 bases and the J gene end by 6 bases; junction bases not matched to a gene: 2. The CDR3 is 12 amino acids. The chain's CDR3 is CASSWTGIEQYF. CDR3 sequence (DNA): TGTGCCAGCAGTTGGACAGGGATCGAGCAGTACTTC.

Only a few counts were recorded for this clonotype. The chain recombines TRBV6-5 with TRBJ1-2; D ambiguous. The CDR3 has 12 residues. Germline V gives CDR1 MNHEY, CDR2 SVGAGI. V lost 7 bases, J lost 0 bases, and 6 bases lay in between. The CDR3 nucleotides are TGTGCCAGCATGCAGACTAACTATGGCTACACCTTC. Amino acid sequence: CASMQTNYGYTF.

The V call is TRBV11-2, the J call TRBJ2-1; perhaps TRBD2 as D (5 bases). In germline, CDR1 is SGHAT, CDR2 FQNNGV. V lost 6 bases, J lost 2 bases, and 20 bases lay in between. The CDR3 is made up of 17 amino acids. In nucleotides, the CDR3 is TGTGCCAGCAGACCCCCAACGGACTTCGGGACCTACAATGAGCAGTTCTTC. Its protein is CASRPPTDFGTYNEQFF.

This clonotype was counted at least ten times. DNA for the CDR3: TGCGCCAGCAGCCTAGACCCCCGACAGCCAGATACGCAGTATTTT. This encodes CASSLDPRQPDTQYF. This sequence joins TRBV4-1 and TRBJ2-3; tentatively, D is TRBD1 (5 bases). The CDR3 totals 15 residues. With 4 bases removed from V and 4 bases from J, the gap between germline ends came to 15 bases. Germline loops: CDR1 MGHRA, CDR2 YSYEKL.

The chain is built from TRBV10-3 and TRBJ1-1, with TRBD1 matching over 9 bases. The CDR3 sequence is 16 residues long. Trimming took 2 bases from V and 5 from J; bases not matched to a gene: 9. In germline, CDR1 is ENHRY, CDR2 SYGVKD. The CDR3 sequence is CAISEQVNRGLTEAFF. The CDR3 DNA reads as TGTGCCATCAGTGAGCAGGTCAACAGGGGGCTGACTGAAGCTTTCTTT.

J is TRBJ2-5 and V is TRBV6-5; 7 positions agree with TRBD1. This CDR3 contains 14 residues. The trim removed 5 bases at V and 1 base at J, leaving 4 bases unmatched. From germline, CDR1 is MNHEY and CDR2 SVGAGI. DNA of the CDR3: TGTGCCAGCAGTCCTCAGGGGGTCCAAGAGACCCAGTACTTC. Translated: CASSPQGVQETQYF.

This clonotype showed up many times. V and J are TRBV5-5 and TRBJ2-3; 10 nucleotides agree with TRBD2. The CDR3 has 15 amino acids. J was trimmed by 1 base and V by 4 bases; bases with no gene match: 3. Germline V gives CDR1 SGHKS, CDR2 YYEKEE (reference sequence). The CDR3 here is CASSLGLAGTDTQYF. CDR3 nucleotides: TGTGCCAGCAGCCTAGGACTAGCGGGCACAGATACGCAGTATTTT.

This clonotype was counted only a few times. The CDR3 here is CASSLLIPAGTSTGELFF. The CDR3 nucleotides are TGCGCCAGCAGCTTACTCATCCCCGCGGGAACGAGCACCGGGGAGCTGTTTTTT. The chain carries TRBV5-1 and TRBJ2-2; D might be TRBD2 (6 bases). CDR1 and CDR2 (germline): SGHRS, YFSETQ. V gave up 2 bases and J gave up 4 bases, with 21 bases separating them. CDR3 length equals 18 residues.

J is TRBJ2-1 and V is TRBV4-1; D possibly corresponds to TRBD1 (5 bases). Deletions cut 1 base from V and 3 bases from J, with 16 bases between. The germline V gene has CDR1 MGHRA and CDR2 YSYEKL. This CDR3 is 17 amino acids long. The CDR3 spells CASSQGPPQGYYNEQFF. CDR3 DNA sequence: TGCGCCAGCAGCCAAGGGCCTCCGCAGGGCTACTACAATGAGCAGTTCTTC.

This clonotype occurred a few times. The chain has TRBV6-2 or TRBV6-3 and TRBJ2-7, with D possibly TRBD2 on 5 matching bases. Germline V gene sequence: CDR1 MNHEY, CDR2 SVGEGT. V shed 0 bases and J shed 6 bases, with 9 bases lying between them. The CDR3 runs to 13 residues. The CDR3 sequence is CASSYSDFFEQYV. The CDR3 DNA is TGTGCCAGCAGTTACTCGGACTTTTTCGAGCAGTACGTC.

The rearrangement joins TRBV20-1 to TRBJ2-1; 7 nucleotides match TRBD2. V lost 2 bases and J lost 9; bases outside the gene matches: 7. The CDR3 consists of 13 residues. Germline-derived CDR1 and CDR2 are DFQATT and SNEGSKA (reference sequence). CDR3 residues: CSARSSGGGEQFF. CDR3 nucleotide sequence: TGCAGTGCTAGATCTTCTGGGGGGGGTGAGCAGTTCTTC.

This clonotype was counted ten times or more. The J gene is TRBJ2-7, the V gene TRBV20-1; 7 nucleotides line up with TRBD2. J gave up 4 bases and V 7 bases, and 10 bases lay outside the gene matches. The CDR3 contains 13 residues. Per germline, CDR1 DFQATT and CDR2 SNEGSKA (reference sequence). The CDR3 loop is CSVSRGVLYEQYF. The CDR3 bases are TGCAGTGTTTCACGGGGGGTCTTGTACGAGCAGTACTTC.